This T cell receptor (beta chain) is drawn from a study of control samples from healthy donors and cancer patients. Trimming removed 3 bases from V and 1 base from J, with 3 bases in between. The germline V gene encodes CDR1 SGHNT and CDR2 YENEEA. This CDR3 spans 12 amino acids. Clones were read by immunoSEQ multiplex PCR, and TCRdb kept only the in-frame ones, dropping some. The sample holds 25,000 to 35,000 clones; around 87% are singletons and the top ten take about 1.6%. V usage is TRBV11-3 and J usage is TRBJ1-1, with D unclear. Sample: PBMCs. This clonotype originated in a woman aged 35 to 49 with lung cancer. Here the CDR3 DNA reads TGTGCCAGCAGCTTCTCGAACACTGAAGCTTTCTTT. It specifies CASSFSNTEAFF.